This T cell receptor (beta chain) was recorded in a study of neoadjuvant anti-PD-1 for oral cavity cancer. Looked up from germline, CDR1 is MNHEY and CDR2 is SMNVEV (reference sequence). V lost 5 bases and J lost 4; bases outside the gene matches: 6. The CDR3 has 15 residues. The table came from immunoSEQ multiplex PCR; TCRdb's copy has only in-frame clones and leaves some out. The table lists approximately 12,000 clones, around three fifths of them singletons, with 9% to 15% in the top ten. The source was tumor tissue, collected before nivolumab (anti-PD-1) treatment. The TCR originated in a person aged 35-80 years with oral cavity squamous cell carcinoma. This chain uses TRBV27 with TRBJ1-3; 9 positions agree with TRBD1. The CDR3 DNA reads TGTGCCAGCAGTCGGGGACAGGGTACCGGAAACACCATATATTTT. Amino acid sequence: CASSRGQGTGNTIYF.